This T cell receptor (beta chain) appears in the sequencing data of a study of blood T cell repertoires in COVID-19. Germline V gene sequence: CDR1 SGHDN, CDR2 FVKESK. V gave up 5 bases and J gave up 9 bases, with 17 bases separating them. The CDR3 spans 15 residues. Sequencing used immunoSEQ multiplex PCR; TCRdb keeps in-frame clones, though not all of them. The data contain fewer than 25,000 clones, roughly 85% of them singletons. The receptor comes from a woman at least 80 years old with active or convalescent COVID-19. The chain recombines TRBV14 with TRBJ1-6; no definite D call. Sequences were obtained from peripheral blood. The CDR3 DNA sequence: TGTGCCAGCAGCAAGAAAGAGGCTCTGGGTTCACCCCTCCACTTT. The encoded protein is CASSKKEALGSPLHF.